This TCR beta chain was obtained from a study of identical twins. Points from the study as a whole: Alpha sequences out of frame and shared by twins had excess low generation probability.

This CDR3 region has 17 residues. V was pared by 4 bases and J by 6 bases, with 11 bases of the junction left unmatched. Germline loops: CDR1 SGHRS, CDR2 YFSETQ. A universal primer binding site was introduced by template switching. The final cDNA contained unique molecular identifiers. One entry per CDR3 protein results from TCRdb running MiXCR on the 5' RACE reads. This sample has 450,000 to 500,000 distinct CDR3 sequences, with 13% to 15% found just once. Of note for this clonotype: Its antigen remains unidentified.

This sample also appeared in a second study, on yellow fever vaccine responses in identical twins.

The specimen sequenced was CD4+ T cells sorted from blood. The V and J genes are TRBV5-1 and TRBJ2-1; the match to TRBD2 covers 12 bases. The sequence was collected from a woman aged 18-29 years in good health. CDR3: CASSANAPSGRVNEQFF. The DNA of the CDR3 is TGCGCCAGCAGCGCCAACGCTCCTAGCGGGAGGGTCAATGAGCAGTTCTTC.